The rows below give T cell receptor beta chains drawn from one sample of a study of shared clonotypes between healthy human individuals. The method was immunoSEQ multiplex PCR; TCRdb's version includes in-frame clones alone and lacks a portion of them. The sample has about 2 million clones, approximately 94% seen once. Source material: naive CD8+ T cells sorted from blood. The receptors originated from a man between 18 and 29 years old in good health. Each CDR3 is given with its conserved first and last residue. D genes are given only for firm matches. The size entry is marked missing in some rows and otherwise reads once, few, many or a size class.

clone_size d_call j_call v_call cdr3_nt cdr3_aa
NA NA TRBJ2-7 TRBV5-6 TGTGCCAGCAGCTTGGAGCCGGGCGCCTACGAGCAGTACTTC CASSLEPGAYEQYF
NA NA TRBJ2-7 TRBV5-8 TGTGCCAGCAGCAAACGGGACTTTATGGGGGAGCAGTACTTC CASSKRDFMGEQYF
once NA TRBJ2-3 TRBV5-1 TGCGCCAGCAGCTTGAACCTGGGACCTGATACGCAGTATTTT CASSLNLGPDTQYF
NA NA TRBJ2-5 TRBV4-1 TGCGCCAGCAGCCAAACCGAGGACTCGCAAGAGACCCAGTACTTC CASSQTEDSQETQYF
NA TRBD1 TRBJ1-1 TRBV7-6 TGTGCCAGCAGCATGGGACAGGGGGCCGGAGCTTTCTTT CASSMGQGAGAFF
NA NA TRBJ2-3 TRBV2 TGTGCCAGCAGTGAAGGGCTACCTACGCAGTATTTT CASSEGLPTQYF
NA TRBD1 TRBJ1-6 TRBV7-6 TGTGCCAGCAGCTTAGGTTCGAGGGGGCGCGGTTCACCCCTCCACTTT CASSLGSRGRGSPLHF
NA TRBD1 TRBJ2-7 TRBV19 TGTGCCAGTAGTGGATTTGGACAGGGCTCCTACGAGCAGTACTTC CASSGFGQGSYEQYF
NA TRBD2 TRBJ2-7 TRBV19 TGTGCCAGTAGTATGACTAGCGGCACCTACGAGCAGTACTTC CASSMTSGTYEQYF
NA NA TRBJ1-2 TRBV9 TGTGCCAGCAGCGTAGGGGAAAACTATGGCTACACCTTC CASSVGENYGYTF
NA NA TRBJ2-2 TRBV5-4 TGTGCCAGCAGCTCCGAGGAAGGGGCGAACACCGGGGAGCTGTTTTTT CASSSEEGANTGELFF
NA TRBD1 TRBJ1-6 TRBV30 TGTGCCTGGTTGGACAGGGGGGATTCACCCCTCCACTTT CAWLDRGDSPLHF
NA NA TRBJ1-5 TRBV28 TGTGCCAGCAGTTTATGGGGTAGCAATCAGCCCCAGCATTTT CASSLWGSNQPQHF
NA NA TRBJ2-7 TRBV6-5 TGTGCCAGCAGGGATCGAGCCTACGAGCAGTACTTC CASRDRAYEQYF
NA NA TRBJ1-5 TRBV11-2 TGTGCCAGCAGCTTAGGGGCCCCCGGGTCCGGAGTTCAGCCCCAGCATTTT CASSLGAPGSGVQPQHF
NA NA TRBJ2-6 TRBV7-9 TGTGCCAGCAGCTTCCAAGGGTTAGGGGCCAACGTCCTGACTTTC CASSFQGLGANVLTF
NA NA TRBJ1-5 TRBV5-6 TGTGCCAGCAGCTTTGGACAGAATCAGCCCCAGCATTTT CASSFGQNQPQHF
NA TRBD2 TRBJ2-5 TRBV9 TGTGCCAGCAGCGCTTCGGGACTAGCGTACCAAGAGACCCAGTACTTC CASSASGLAYQETQYF
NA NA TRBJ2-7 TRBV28 TGTGCCAGCAGTATCAGGGGCTGGTCCTACGAGCAGTACTTC CASSIRGWSYEQYF
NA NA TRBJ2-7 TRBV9 TGTGCCAGCAGCTTGGACGGAACCTACGAGCAGTACTTC CASSLDGTYEQYF
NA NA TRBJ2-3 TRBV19 TGTGCCAGTAGTATGAGAGGGAGCAAAGATACGCAGTATTTT CASSMRGSKDTQYF
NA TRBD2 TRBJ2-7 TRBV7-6 TGTGCCAGCAGCCCCATTAAGGTAGCGGGCGCCTACGAGCAGTACTTC CASSPIKVAGAYEQYF
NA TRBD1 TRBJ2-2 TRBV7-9 TGTGCCAGCAGGGGCCCGGACAGGGACACCGGGGAGCTGTTTTTT CASRGPDRDTGELFF
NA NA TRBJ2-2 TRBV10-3 TGTGCCACCGAACAGGGACTCACCGGGGAGCTGTTTTTT CATEQGLTGELFF
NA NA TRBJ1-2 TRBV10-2 TGCGCCAGCAGTGATCTTGGTGGCTACACCTTC CASSDLGGYTF
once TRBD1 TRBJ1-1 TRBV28 TGTGCCAGCAGTATACCGGGACAGGGGTCTGAAGCTTTCTTT CASSIPGQGSEAFF
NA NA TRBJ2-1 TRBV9 TGTGCCAGCAGCGTAGCCGGGGCCTACAATGAGCAGTTCTTC CASSVAGAYNEQFF
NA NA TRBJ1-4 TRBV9 TGTGCCAGCAGCGTAGAAGCGGTTGCAACTAATGAAAAACTGTTTTTT CASSVEAVATNEKLFF
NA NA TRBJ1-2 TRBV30 TGTGCCTGGAGTGTACGCGCAGGTCCTTTTTACGGCTACACCTTC CAWSVRAGPFYGYTF
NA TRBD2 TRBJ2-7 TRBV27 TGTGCCAGCAGTCTACTGGGACTAGATAACGAGCAGTACTTC CASSLLGLDNEQYF
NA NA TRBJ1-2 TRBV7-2 TGTGCCAGCAGCTTAGGTCCAGGATATGGCTACACCTTC CASSLGPGYGYTF
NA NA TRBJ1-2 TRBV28 TGTGCCAGCAGTTTGTCGTTATATGCTCCCGGCTACACCTTC CASSLSLYAPGYTF
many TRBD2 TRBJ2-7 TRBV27 TGTGCCAGCAGTTTCGGGGGGGCCCCCTACGAGCAGTACTTC CASSFGGAPYEQYF
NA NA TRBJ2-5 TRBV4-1 TGCGCCAGCAGCCAAGGGCGGGGACTCCAAGAGACCCAGTACTTC CASSQGRGLQETQYF
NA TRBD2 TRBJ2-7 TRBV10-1 TGCGCCAGCAGGTCGGGGGGCTCCTACGAGCAGTACTTC CASRSGGSYEQYF
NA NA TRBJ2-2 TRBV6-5 TGTGCCAGCAGCGCCCAGATAGGGGTCGGGGAGCTGTTTTTT CASSAQIGVGELFF
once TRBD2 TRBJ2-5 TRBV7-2 TGTGCCAGTCGAGCGGGAGGGGGAGAGACCCAGTACTTC CASRAGGGETQYF
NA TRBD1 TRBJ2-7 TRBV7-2 TGTGCCAGCAGCTTAGCCACAGGGGTCTTCTCCTACGAGCAGTACTTC CASSLATGVFSYEQYF
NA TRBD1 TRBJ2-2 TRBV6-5 TGTGCCAGCAGGCCCGGGACAGTGAACACCGGGGAGCTGTTTTTT CASRPGTVNTGELFF
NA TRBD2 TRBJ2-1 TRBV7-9 TGTGCCAGCAGCTTACCGTTAGCGGGGGGGCCGTCTGAAGAGCAGTTCTTC CASSLPLAGGPSEEQFF
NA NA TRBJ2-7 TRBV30 TGTGCCTGGAGTGTCGACGGGACCTACGAGCAGTACTTC CAWSVDGTYEQYF
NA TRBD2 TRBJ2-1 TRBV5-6 TGTGCCAGCAGCTTACTAGCGGGAGTTGACAATGAGCAGTTCTTC CASSLLAGVDNEQFF
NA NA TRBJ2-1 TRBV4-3 TGCGCCAGCAGCCAAAGCCTCGGGGCCTACAATGAGCAGTTCTTC CASSQSLGAYNEQFF
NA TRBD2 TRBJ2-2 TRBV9 TGTGCCAGCAGCGTAGAAAGGACTAGCGGGGGTAACACCGGGGAGCTGTTTTTT CASSVERTSGGNTGELFF
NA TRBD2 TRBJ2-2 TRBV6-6 TGTGCCAGCAGTTACTCTGCGGGAGGGCCCTTCGGGGAGCTGTTTTTT CASSYSAGGPFGELFF
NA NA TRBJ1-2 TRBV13 TGTGCCAGCAGCTTATTTTCCAGGGAGGAGGGCTACACCTTC CASSLFSREEGYTF
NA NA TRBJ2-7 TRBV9 TGTGCCAGCAGCGCCTCCGGGACGGGGACCTACGAGCAGTACTTC CASSASGTGTYEQYF
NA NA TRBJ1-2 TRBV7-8 TGTGCCAGCAGCTCGGGACACCCCTATGGCTACACCTTC CASSSGHPYGYTF
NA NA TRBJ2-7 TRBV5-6 TGTGCCAGCAGTTCGGGACACCTCCCCGAGCAGTACTTC CASSSGHLPEQYF
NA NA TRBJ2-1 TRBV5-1 TGCGCCAGCAGCTTGACCGCGCCAGGCTACAATGAGCAGTTCTTC CASSLTAPGYNEQFF
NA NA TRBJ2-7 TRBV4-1 TGCGCCAGCAGCCAAGCCTCGAGAGCGGGCTACGAGCAGTACTTC CASSQASRAGYEQYF
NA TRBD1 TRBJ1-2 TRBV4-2 TGTGCCAGCAGCCAAGGAATACTGGACAGGCCAGCTAACTATGGCTACACCTTC CASSQGILDRPANYGYTF
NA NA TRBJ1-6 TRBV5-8 TGTGCCAGCAGCTTGCAGGGGAGCTCCTATAATTCACCCCTCCACTTT CASSLQGSSYNSPLHF
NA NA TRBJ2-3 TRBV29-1 TGCAGCGTGTCGGGGCCTAACACAGATACGCAGTATTTT CSVSGPNTDTQYF
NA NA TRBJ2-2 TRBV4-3 TGCGCCAGCAGCCAAGATCGGGCAGGATGGACCGGGGAGCTGTTTTTT CASSQDRAGWTGELFF
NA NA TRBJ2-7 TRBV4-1 TGCGCCAGCAGCCAAGATAGGCAGGGAGGCGAGCAGTACTTC CASSQDRQGGEQYF
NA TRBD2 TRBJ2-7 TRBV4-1 TGCGCCAGCAGCCACGGGACTAGCTCCTACGAGCAGTACTTC CASSHGTSSYEQYF
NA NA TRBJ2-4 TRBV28 TGTGCCAGCGGACTGGACTATAAAAACATTCAGTACTTC CASGLDYKNIQYF
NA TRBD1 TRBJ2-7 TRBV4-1 TGCGCCAGCAGCCAAGAGGGATACCAGGGGGCCTCCTACGAGCAGTACTTC CASSQEGYQGASYEQYF
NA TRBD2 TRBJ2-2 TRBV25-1 TGTGCCAGCAGTGAATCGGCTAGCGGGGGGTCCGGGGAGCTGTTTTTT CASSESASGGSGELFF